This is a list of T cell receptor beta chains from one sample in a study of CD8 T cells in ankylosing spondylitis. A single record per CDR3 protein comes from TCRdb applying MiXCR to the 5' RACE reads. Seen here are about 220,000 distinct CDR3 sequences, 6% to 8% observed once, and the top ten hold approximately 15%. Sequenced material: blood, either unsorted or a sorted T cell fraction (not recorded which). These receptors all come from a male donor with ankylosing spondylitis. CDR3s include the opening cysteine and the closing phenylalanine or tryptophan. The order of the fields is J gene, D gene, clone size, CDR3 length, V gene, CDR3 protein, CDR3 DNA. A D gene is named only where the DNA matches it firmly. A clone size is listed for some rows: how often the clone was seen (once, few, many), or a class if it is expanded.

J gene: TRBJ1-1; D gene: TRBD1; clone size: many; CDR3 length: 12; V gene: TRBV27; CDR3 protein: CASRRQGTEAFF; CDR3 DNA: TGTGCCAGCCGACGACAGGGGACTGAAGCTTTCTTT
J gene: TRBJ2-7; D gene: .; clone size: many; CDR3 length: 14; V gene: TRBV5-1; CDR3 protein: CASSPDVSSYEQYF; CDR3 DNA: TGCGCCAGCAGCCCGGACGTCAGCTCCTACGAGCAGTACTTC
J gene: TRBJ1-1; D gene: .; clone size: many; CDR3 length: 11; V gene: TRBV30; CDR3 protein: CAWSVGAEAFF; CDR3 DNA: TGTGCCTGGAGTGTAGGTGCTGAAGCTTTCTTT
J gene: TRBJ2-1; D gene: .; clone size: .; CDR3 length: 14; V gene: TRBV12-3/TRBV12-4; CDR3 protein: CASSLPSRAGEQFF; CDR3 DNA: TGTGCCAGCAGTTTACCGTCGCGGGCGGGTGAGCAGTTCTTC
J gene: TRBJ2-3; D gene: .; clone size: few; CDR3 length: 16; V gene: TRBV13; CDR3 protein: CASSSDHPPSTDTQYF; CDR3 DNA: TGTGCCAGCAGCTCCGACCATCCCCCGAGCACAGATACGCAGTATTTT
J gene: TRBJ2-3; D gene: TRBD2; clone size: many; CDR3 length: 13; V gene: TRBV29-1; CDR3 protein: CSVDSGSRYTQYF; CDR3 DNA: TGCAGCGTTGACAGCGGGAGTAGGTATACGCAGTATTTT
J gene: TRBJ2-1; D gene: TRBD1; clone size: many; CDR3 length: 20; V gene: TRBV24-1; CDR3 protein: CATSVSGTGVYGGSYNEQFF; CDR3 DNA: TGTGCCACCAGTGTTTCGGGGACAGGGGTATATGGGGGCTCCTACAATGAGCAGTTCTTC
J gene: TRBJ1-3; D gene: .; clone size: many; CDR3 length: 17; V gene: TRBV4-3; CDR3 protein: CASSQGTNKVIGNTIYF; CDR3 DNA: TGCGCCAGCAGCCAAGGCACGAATAAGGTGATCGGAAACACCATATATTTT
J gene: TRBJ2-4; D gene: .; clone size: many; CDR3 length: 14; V gene: TRBV20-1; CDR3 protein: CSVPTEAGKNIQYF; CDR3 DNA: TGCAGTGTCCCGACCGAGGCGGGCAAAAACATTCAGTACTTC
J gene: TRBJ2-1; D gene: TRBD2; clone size: .; CDR3 length: 17; V gene: TRBV10-3; CDR3 protein: CAIKGTSGGQIYNEQFF; CDR3 DNA: TGTGCCATCAAAGGGACTAGCGGGGGCCAGATCTACAATGAGCAGTTCTTC
J gene: TRBJ2-7; D gene: .; clone size: few; CDR3 length: 14; V gene: TRBV5-5; CDR3 protein: CASSLDPSPYEQYF; CDR3 DNA: TGTGCCAGCAGCTTAGATCCTAGCCCCTACGAGCAGTACTTC
J gene: TRBJ1-1; D gene: .; clone size: many; CDR3 length: 14; V gene: TRBV6-5; CDR3 protein: CASSYNLANTEAFF; CDR3 DNA: TGTGCCAGCAGTTATAACCTGGCGAACACTGAAGCTTTCTTT
J gene: TRBJ1-2; D gene: .; clone size: many; CDR3 length: 13; V gene: TRBV20-1; CDR3 protein: CSARAEGIYGYTF; CDR3 DNA: TGCAGTGCTAGAGCAGAGGGGATCTATGGCTACACCTTC
J gene: TRBJ2-7; D gene: TRBD1; clone size: .; CDR3 length: 17; V gene: TRBV18; CDR3 protein: CASSPLAAGTGAREQYF; CDR3 DNA: TGTGCCAGCTCACCACTAGCGGCGGGGACAGGGGCGAGGGAGCAGTACTTC
J gene: TRBJ2-1; D gene: .; clone size: many; CDR3 length: 14; V gene: TRBV12-3/TRBV12-4; CDR3 protein: CASRDGSSYNEQFF; CDR3 DNA: TGTGCCAGCAGAGACGGGAGCTCCTACAATGAGCAGTTCTTC
J gene: TRBJ2-1; D gene: TRBD1; clone size: many; CDR3 length: 15; V gene: TRBV6-2/TRBV6-3; CDR3 protein: CASGSDRLLYNEQFF; CDR3 DNA: TGTGCCAGCGGATCGGACAGGCTCCTTTACAATGAGCAGTTCTTC
J gene: TRBJ2-1; D gene: .; clone size: many; CDR3 length: 15; V gene: TRBV7-7; CDR3 protein: CASSLDGVAYNEQFF; CDR3 DNA: TGTGCTAGCAGCTTAGATGGGGTAGCCTACAATGAGCAGTTCTTC
J gene: TRBJ1-4; D gene: .; clone size: many; CDR3 length: 14; V gene: TRBV7-9; CDR3 protein: CASSSPGLNEKLFF; CDR3 DNA: TGTGCCAGCAGCTCCCCCGGACTTAATGAAAAACTGTTTTTT
J gene: TRBJ2-1; D gene: TRBD2; clone size: many; CDR3 length: 13; V gene: TRBV20-1; CDR3 protein: CSARLAGTNEQFF; CDR3 DNA: TGCAGTGCTAGACTAGCGGGTACCAATGAGCAGTTCTTC
J gene: TRBJ2-2; D gene: .; clone size: .; CDR3 length: 12; V gene: TRBV5-6; CDR3 protein: CASSPWGHHLFF; CDR3 DNA: TGTGCCAGCAGCCCGTGGGGACATCATTTGTTTTTT
J gene: TRBJ1-6; D gene: .; clone size: .; CDR3 length: 14; V gene: TRBV7-8; CDR3 protein: CASSLGGSNSPLHF; CDR3 DNA: TGTGCCAGCAGCTTAGGCGGAAGCAATTCACCCCTCCACTTT
J gene: TRBJ2-2; D gene: .; clone size: few; CDR3 length: 14; V gene: TRBV6-2/TRBV6-3; CDR3 protein: CASSYTPRTGELFF; CDR3 DNA: TGTGCCAGCAGTTATACCCCACGGACCGGGGAGCTGTTTTTT